The 12 T cell receptor beta chains presented below share a single source sample, sequenced in a study of cytomegalovirus exposure and HLA in healthy donors. PCR primers comprised 60 Vbeta and 13 Jbeta primers. Sequencing used immunoSEQ multiplex PCR; TCRdb keeps in-frame clones, though not all of them. The data contain some 150,000 clones, less than 90% of them singletons. Sequenced material: PBMCs. The source of these receptors is a man in his forties in good health and CMV-seronegative.

A single count supports this clone. This chain connects TRBV27 to TRBJ2-1; D perhaps matches TRBD1 (5 bases). The germline V and J ends were trimmed by 2 bases and 7 bases, with 6 bases remaining between them. This CDR3 contains 12 residues. Germline V CDR1 and CDR2: MNHEY, SMNVEV (reference sequence). This CDR3 reads CASSLNRNEQFF. In DNA, the CDR3 is TGTGCCAGCAGTTTAAACAGGAATGAGCAGTTCTTC.

V and J are TRBV5-1 and TRBJ2-5; 8 bases fit TRBD1. Germline V gene lookup returns CDR1 SGHRS and CDR2 YFSETQ. This CDR3 is 15 amino acids long. The V and J ends lost 4 bases and 5 bases, in that order; junction bases with no gene match: 10. CDR3 sequence: CASSQSQGAWETQYF. The CDR3 nucleotides read TGCGCCAGCAGCCAATCTCAGGGGGCCTGGGAGACCCAGTACTTC.

V is TRBV9 and J is TRBJ1-2; D not resolved. The length of the CDR3 is 14 residues. Germline CDR1 and CDR2: SGDLS and YYNGEE. V gave up 0 bases and J gave up 8 bases, with 14 bases separating them. CDR3 sequence: CASSVGAGQFGYTF. The CDR3 nucleotides are TGTGCCAGCAGCGTAGGGGCCGGCCAATTCGGCTACACCTTC.

This clone was detected only a few times. The chain is built from TRBV6-5 and TRBJ1-1; TRBD1 aligns across 7 bases. Germline V lookup: CDR1 MNHEY, CDR2 SVGAGI. This CDR3 comprises 13 residues. Trimming removed 4 bases from V and 1 base from J; junction bases left unmatched: 0. CDR3 in DNA: TGTGCCAGCAGTTGGACAGGGAACACTGAAGCTTTCTTT. Residues: CASSWTGNTEAFF.

The rearrangement uses TRBV9 and TRBJ2-2, with D perhaps matching TRBD1 (5 bases). Germline V gives CDR1 SGDLS, CDR2 YYNGEE. The CDR3 covers 14 residues. The V gene lost 6 bases and the J gene lost 1 base, with 10 bases spanning the gap. The CDR3 region has the DNA TGTGCCAGCAAAGAAGGACAGAACACCGGGGAGCTGTTTTTT. It specifies CASKEGQNTGELFF.

The V gene is TRBV7-3, the J gene TRBJ2-1; 11 positions agree with TRBD2. There are 14 residues in the CDR3. The germline gives CDR1 SGHTA, CDR2 FQGTGA. Trimming took 6 bases from V and 5 from J; bases not matched to a gene: 3. Written as DNA, the CDR3 is TGTGCCAGCAGGCTGACTAGCGGGGACAATGAGCAGTTCTTC. This translates into CASRLTSGDNEQFF.

V usage is TRBV7-2 and J usage is TRBJ2-2; TRBD2 might be the D (6 bases). The CDR3 covers 16 residues. Germline V lookup: CDR1 SGHTA, CDR2 FQGNSA. Trimming removed 1 base at V and 3 bases at J, with 12 bases between. The CDR3 protein is CASSLVGTSHTGELFF. The CDR3 DNA reads as TGTGCCAGCAGCTTAGTCGGGACTTCCCACACCGGGGAGCTGTTTTTT.

This chain connects TRBV7-6 to TRBJ2-7, with D maybe TRBD1 (6 bases). The germline CDR1 and CDR2 sequences are SGHVS and FNYEAQ. V gave up 5 bases and J gave up 2 bases, with 10 bases separating them. This CDR3 region has 13 residues. The CDR3 DNA is TGTGCCAGCAGCCCCTGGGACACCTACGAGCAGTACTTC. Translating it yields CASSPWDTYEQYF. The variable domain in full, with the rest retrieved from reference TRBV7-6 and TRBJ2-7, is GAGVSQSPRYKVTKRGQDVALRCDPISGHVSLYWYRQALGQGPEFLTYFNYEAQQDKSGLPNDRFSAERPEGSISTLTIQRTEQRDSAMYRCASSPWDTYEQYFGPGTRLTVT.

The V call is TRBV7-3, the J call TRBJ2-7; 13 positions match TRBD2. V gave up 5 bases and J gave up 7 bases; unmatched junction bases: 11. There are 16 residues in the CDR3. Germline lookup yields CDR1 SGHTA and CDR2 FQGTGA. This CDR3 reads CASSPRLAGGPEEQYF. CDR3 DNA: TGTGCCAGCAGCCCTCGACTAGCGGGGGGTCCGGAGGAGCAGTACTTC.

The V call is TRBV15, the J call TRBJ2-7; 9 positions agree with TRBD1. Looked up from germline, CDR1 is LNHNV and CDR2 is YYDKDF (reference sequence). The CDR3 contains 16 residues. The J segment lost 3 bases and the V segment lost 0 bases, leaving 6 bases of the junction unmatched. The CDR3 DNA follows: TGTGCCACCAGCAGAGAACCGGGACAGGGTATCTACGAGCAGTACTTC. Amino acid sequence: CATSREPGQGIYEQYF.

This clone was recorded a few times. The chain uses TRBV27 and TRBJ2-5; weak D call: TRBD1 (5 bases). TRBJ2-7 matches the DNA end more closely, so the J call is doubtful. CDR3 length: 13 amino acids. CDR1 MNHEY and CDR2 SMNVEV come from the germline V gene (reference sequence). The CDR3 spells CASSFAGHYEQYF. In DNA form, the CDR3 reads TGTGCCAGCAGTTTTGCAGGACACTACGAGCAGTACTTC.

This clone was seen only a few times. The chain uses TRBV29-1 and TRBJ2-1, with no clear D. Germline V CDR1 and CDR2: SQVTM, ANQGSEA. V was pared by 4 bases and J by 0 bases, with 10 bases between. The CDR3 is 14 amino acids. CDR3 sequence reads: CSVAGESSYNEQFF. The CDR3 coding sequence is TGCAGCGTTGCGGGTGAGAGCTCCTACAATGAGCAGTTCTTC.